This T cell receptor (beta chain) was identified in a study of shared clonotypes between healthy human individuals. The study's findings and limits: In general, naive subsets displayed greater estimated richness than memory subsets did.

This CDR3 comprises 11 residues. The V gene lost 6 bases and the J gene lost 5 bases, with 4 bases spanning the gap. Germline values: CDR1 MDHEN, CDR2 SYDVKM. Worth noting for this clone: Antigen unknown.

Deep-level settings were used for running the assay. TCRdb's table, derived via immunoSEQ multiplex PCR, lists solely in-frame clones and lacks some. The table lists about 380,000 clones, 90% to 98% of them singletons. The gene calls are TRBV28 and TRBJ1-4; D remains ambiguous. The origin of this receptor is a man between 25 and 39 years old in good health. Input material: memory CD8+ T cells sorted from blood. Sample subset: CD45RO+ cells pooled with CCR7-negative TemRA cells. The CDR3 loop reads CASRLNEKLFF. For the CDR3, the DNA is TGTGCCAGCAGACTAAATGAAAAACTGTTTTTT.